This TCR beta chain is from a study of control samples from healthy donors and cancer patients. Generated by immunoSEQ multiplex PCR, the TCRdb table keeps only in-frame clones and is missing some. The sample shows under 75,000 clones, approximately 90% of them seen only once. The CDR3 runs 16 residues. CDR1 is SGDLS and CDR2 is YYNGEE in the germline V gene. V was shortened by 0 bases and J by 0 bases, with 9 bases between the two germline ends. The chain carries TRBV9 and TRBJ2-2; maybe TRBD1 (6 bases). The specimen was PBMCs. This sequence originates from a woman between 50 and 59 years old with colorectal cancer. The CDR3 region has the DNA TGTGCCAGCAGCGTAGGGGGACACCCGAACACCGGGGAGCTGTTTTTT. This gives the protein CASSVGGHPNTGELFF.